Presented here are 21 T cell receptor beta chains from one specimen sequenced in a study of cytomegalovirus exposure and HLA in healthy donors. Sequencing used immunoSEQ multiplex PCR; TCRdb keeps in-frame clones, though not all of them. The sample records around 260,000 clones, 80% to 95% being singletons. Input material: PBMCs. These receptors all stem from a woman under 40 in good health and CMV-seronegative.

This clone was counted once. V usage is TRBV27 and J usage is TRBJ2-7; possible D gene TRBD2, 6 bases. The CDR3 sequence is 16 residues long. Germline CDR1 MNHEY, CDR2 SMNVEV (reference sequence). Trimming cost V 3 bases and J 1 base, with 16 bases left between them. CDR3 nucleotides: TGTGCCAGCAGTTTCCGATCGCGGACTACTTCCTACGAGCAGTACTTC. Residues: CASSFRSRTTSYEQYF.

The V gene is TRBV4-3, the J gene TRBJ2-7; no definite D call. Germline V lookup: CDR1 LGHNA, CDR2 YSLEER. Trimming removed 0 bases at V and 4 bases at J, with 10 bases between. The CDR3 totals 14 residues. The CDR3 sequence is CASSQDEQQYEQYF. The CDR3 coding sequence is TGCGCCAGCAGCCAAGACGAACAGCAATACGAGCAGTACTTC.

The chain employs TRBV20-1 and TRBJ1-2; D is ambiguous. CDR1 DFQATT and CDR2 SNEGSKA come from the germline V gene (reference sequence). The CDR3 runs to 11 residues. V shed 3 bases and J shed 6 bases, with 8 bases lying between them. CDR3 sequence reads: CSARAGDGYTF. DNA for the CDR3: TGCAGTGCTAGGGCGGGAGATGGCTACACCTTC.

The V and J genes are TRBV29-1 and TRBJ2-7; 7 bases match TRBD2. CDR3 size: 12 residues. V was clipped by 5 bases and J by 5 bases; unmatched bases: 6. CDR1 is SQVTM, CDR2 ANQGSEA, per germline. DNA for the CDR3: TGCAGCGTTCTAGAACTAGCGAACGAGCAGTACTTC. Translating gives CSVLELANEQYF.

The count of this clone is one. V usage is TRBV28 and J usage is TRBJ2-7; 9 positions agree with TRBD2. The CDR3 contains 14 residues. J gave up 4 bases and V 5 bases, and 6 bases lay outside the gene matches. Germline loops: CDR1 MDHEN, CDR2 SYDVKM. CDR3 coding DNA: TGTGCCAGCAGTCTTAGCGGGAGCATATACGAGCAGTACTTC. Protein: CASSLSGSIYEQYF.

The rearrangement links TRBV5-1 to TRBJ2-1; D call uncertain. Looked up from germline, CDR1 is SGHRS and CDR2 is YFSETQ. The CDR3 totals 12 residues. Deletions cut 4 bases from V and 5 bases from J, with 7 bases between. The chain's CDR3 is CASSPTNNEQFF. As DNA, the CDR3 is TGCGCCAGCAGCCCAACCAACAATGAGCAGTTCTTC. The whole variable domain, remainder taken from reference TRBV5-1 and TRBJ2-1, is KAGVTQTPRYLIKTRGQQVTLSCSPISGHRSVSWYQQTPGQGLQFLFEYFSETQRNKGNFPGRFSGRQFSNSRSEMNVSTLELGDSALYLCASSPTNNEQFFGPGTRLTVL.

This chain links TRBV11-3 with TRBJ2-3; TRBD2 agrees at 10 bases. The CDR3 spans 16 residues. Germline V gene data show CDR1 as SGHNT and CDR2 as YENEEA. V dropped 5 bases and J dropped 1; count of bases not matched to a gene: 6. As DNA, the CDR3 is TGTGCCAGCAGCCCACGAGGGACTAGCGGCACAGATACGCAGTATTTT. The encoded protein is CASSPRGTSGTDTQYF.

The chain uses TRBV7-9 and TRBJ2-7; 7 bases map to TRBD1. CDR3 length: 15 residues. Germline V gene sequence: CDR1 SEHNR, CDR2 FQNEAQ (reference sequence). The J segment lost 3 bases and the V segment lost 3 bases, leaving 8 bases of the junction unmatched. The CDR3: CASSLLLGQIYEQYF. CDR3 bases: TGTGCCAGCAGCTTGTTGTTGGGACAGATCTACGAGCAGTACTTC.

This clone was recorded once. Here the CDR3 reads CASSQSGGVDQYF. The CDR3 region has the DNA TGCGCCAGCAGCCAGAGCGGCGGGGTCGACCAGTACTTC. V usage is TRBV4-1 and J usage is TRBJ2-5; maybe TRBD2 (6 bases). The CDR3 loop spans 13 amino acids. V lost 3 bases, J lost 10 bases, and 15 bases lay in between. Germline CDR1 and CDR2: MGHRA and YSYEKL.

V and J are TRBV5-4 and TRBJ2-3, with 8 bases fitting TRBD1. V was pared by 0 bases and J by 5 bases, with 5 bases of the junction left unmatched. Looked up from germline, CDR1 is SGHNT and CDR2 is YYREEE (reference sequence). There are 15 residues in the CDR3. The CDR3 here is CASSLGTGSIDTQYF. The CDR3 region has the DNA TGTGCCAGCAGCTTGGGGACAGGGTCCATAGATACGCAGTATTTT.

Here the CDR3 reads CASSSGGARNTEAFF. DNA of the CDR3: TGCGCCAGCAGCTCCGGGGGGGCCCGGAACACTGAAGCTTTCTTT. The V call is TRBV5-1, the J call TRBJ1-1; perhaps TRBD1 as D (6 bases). The CDR3 is 15 residues long. Germline V gene lookup returns CDR1 SGHRS and CDR2 YFSETQ. Trimming pared 3 bases from V and 1 base from J, leaving 13 bases between.

The V call is TRBV4-3, the J call TRBJ2-7; D is undetermined. This CDR3 has 15 residues. Germline V gives CDR1 LGHNA, CDR2 YSLEER. V was clipped by 1 base and J by 3 bases, with 13 bases between them. The CDR3 DNA sequence: TGCGCCAGCAGCCAAGTGATCAATAAGGGCTACGAGCAGTACTTC. Amino acid sequence: CASSQVINKGYEQYF.

For the CDR3, the DNA is TGTGCCAGCAGTCCCCAACCGACGGGGAATCAGCCCCAGCATTTT. Protein: CASSPQPTGNQPQHF. This chain connects TRBV6-5 to TRBJ1-5; D is unclear. The V end lost 5 bases, the J end lost 4 bases, and 15 bases lay between the germline ends. The CDR3 length is 15 residues. Germline V gives CDR1 MNHEY, CDR2 SVGAGI.

The chain couples TRBV27 to TRBJ2-1; 8 bases align to TRBD2. With 5 bases clipped from V and 4 bases from J, the junction kept 7 bases outside the gene matches. CDR1 and CDR2 (germline): MNHEY, SMNVEV (reference sequence). The CDR3 length is 15 residues. The CDR3 sequence is CASSPGLDQYNEQFF. In nucleotides, the CDR3 is TGTGCCAGCAGTCCGGGACTAGACCAATACAATGAGCAGTTCTTC.

The chain uses TRBV7-9 and TRBJ2-5; D not resolved. Germline CDR1 reads SEHNR; CDR2 reads FQNEAQ (reference sequence). The CDR3 is 11 amino acids. V dropped 11 bases and J dropped 1 base, with 8 bases sitting between them. CDR3 in DNA: TGTGCCGGCGTGGTCCAAGAGACCCAGTACTTC. Protein sequence: CAGVVQETQYF.

In this sample, this clone turned up once. J is TRBJ2-7 and V is TRBV7-3; 10 bases fit TRBD2. V shed 8 bases, J shed 6 bases, and the junction held 7 bases outside the gene matches. CDR1 and CDR2 (germline): SGHTA, FQGTGA. The CDR3 is made up of 13 amino acids. The DNA of the CDR3 is TGTGCCAGCGCCCCTAGCGGGAGACTCGAGCAGTACTTC. Translating gives CASAPSGRLEQYF.

In nucleotides, the CDR3 is TGTGCCAGCGGCTCCTGGCAGGGTGGGAACACCGGGGAGCTGTTTTTT. It codes for CASGSWQGGNTGELFF. The chain couples TRBV25-1 to TRBJ2-2; TRBD1 is a possible D gene (5 bases). Germline CDR1 MGHDK, CDR2 SYGVNS. The V and J ends lost 8 bases and 1 base respectively, with 17 bases between them. The CDR3 loop spans 16 amino acids.

J is TRBJ1-1 and V is TRBV7-6; D gene unclear. Germline values: CDR1 SGHVS, CDR2 FNYEAQ. V lost 0 bases to trimming and J lost 5 bases, with 7 bases between them. The CDR3 sequence is 13 residues long. The CDR3 here is CASSLAVGTEAFF. CDR3 bases: TGTGCCAGCAGCTTAGCAGTGGGTACTGAAGCTTTCTTT.

The chain uses TRBV19 and TRBJ2-7, with D perhaps matching TRBD1 (6 bases). Germline V gives CDR1 LNHDA, CDR2 SQIVND (reference sequence). Trimming left V 1 base short and J 4 bases short, with 8 bases between. This CDR3 has 13 residues. The CDR3 spells CASSIGRGYEQYF. The CDR3 coding sequence is TGTGCCAGTAGTATAGGCAGGGGTTACGAGCAGTACTTC.

This sequence joins TRBV19 and TRBJ1-1, with D possibly TRBD1 on 5 matching bases. The CDR3 is 12 residues long. Deletions cut 10 bases from V and 1 base from J, with 10 bases between. In germline, CDR1 is LNHDA, CDR2 SQIVND (reference sequence). The CDR3 loop reads CATTTGNTEAFF. The CDR3 DNA sequence: TGTGCCACCACCACAGGGAACACTGAAGCTTTCTTT.

This chain uses TRBV6-1 with TRBJ2-5; TRBD1 might be the D (5 bases). The V end was cut by 5 bases, the J end by 1 base, with 8 bases between. Germline-derived CDR1 and CDR2 are MNHNS and SASEGT. The CDR3 runs 13 residues. CDR3 nucleotide sequence: TGTGCCAGCAGTCGACAGCCCCAAGAGACCCAGTACTTC. Translating gives CASSRQPQETQYF.